The next 24 T cell receptor beta chains were all read from a single sample in a study of vaccination and CD4 T cells after COVID-19. The assay that was used to sequence DNA from cultured CD4+ T cells was the Oncomine TCR Beta short-read assay. TCRdb reprocessed the PCR reads with MiXCR, giving one entry per CDR3 protein. The repertoire holds under 25,000 distinct CDR3 sequences, 40% to 50% seen once, with roughly 13% in the top ten. Treatment in this sample: approximately 9-day PBMC culture with coronavirus spike peptide pools or control peptides (ViraFEST assay). Their specific antigens are unknown. Sequenced input: cultured CD4+ T cells from blood. These receptors came from a human donor with COVID-19.

This clonotype has more than one count but fewer than ten. The V and J genes are TRBV27 and TRBJ2-7; 9 positions match TRBD1. This CDR3 is built from 15 residues. Germline lookup yields CDR1 MNHEY and CDR2 SMNVEV (reference sequence). J was trimmed by 3 bases and V by 0 bases; bases with no gene match: 3. CDR3 nucleotide sequence: TGTGCCAGCAGTTTATCGGGGACAGGGATCTACGAGCAGTACTTC. This codes for CASSLSGTGIYEQYF.

In its sample, this clonotype ranks as medium-sized (0.01 to 0.1%). The CDR3: CSARGLDYGYTF. The CDR3 nucleotides read TGCAGTGCTAGAGGGTTAGACTATGGCTACACCTTC. The chain recombines TRBV20-1 with TRBJ1-2; D is unclear. This CDR3 comprises 12 residues. The V gene's germline CDR1 is DFQATT and CDR2 SNEGSKA (reference sequence). With 1 base removed from V and 3 bases from J, the gap between germline ends came to 6 bases.

The sample holds a few counts of this clonotype. Its ends do not fully match the called genes, so a read error is possible. The chain recombines TRBV6-2 or TRBV6-3 with TRBJ2-7; unclear D gene. The CDR3 has 11 residues. Per the germline V gene, CDR1 is MNHEY and CDR2 is SVGEGT. The CDR3 region is CASSYPGSGIF. CDR3 DNA: TGTGCCAGCAGTTACCCTGGCTCCGGAATCTTC.

The chain joins TRBV6-2 or TRBV6-3 to TRBJ1-1; 11 bases are a match to TRBD1. Germline CDR1 and CDR2: MNHEY and SVGEGT. This CDR3 spans 14 amino acids. V gave up 5 bases and J gave up 4 bases; unmatched junction bases: 3. The CDR3 sequence: CASSPGTGGTEAFF. The CDR3 DNA sequence: TGTGCCAGCAGTCCCGGGACAGGGGGCACTGAAGCTTTCTTT.

The CDR3 sequence: CASSIQINQPQHF. In DNA, the CDR3 is TGTGCCAGTAGTATACAGATCAATCAGCCCCAGCATTTT. This rearrangement joins TRBV19 to TRBJ1-5, with unresolved D. The CDR3 contains 13 residues. Trimming took off 2 bases at V and 3 bases at J, with 5 bases between the two ends. Germline V lookup: CDR1 LNHDA, CDR2 SQIVND (reference sequence).

This clonotype showed up just a few times. The chain joins TRBV11-3 to TRBJ2-5; a possible D gene is TRBD1 (6 bases). The CDR3 has 14 amino acids. The V gene lost 5 bases and the J gene lost 5 bases, with 15 bases spanning the gap. Germline V lookup: CDR1 SGHNT, CDR2 YENEEA. The CDR3 loop reads CASSLRGTGETQYF. In nucleotides, the CDR3 is TGTGCCAGCAGCCTTAGGGGGACCGGTGAGACCCAGTACTTC.

This sequence joins TRBV2 and TRBJ2-5; 12 bases are shared with TRBD2. The V gene's germline CDR1 is SNHLY and CDR2 FYNNEI. The CDR3 is 15 residues long. The CDR3, as DNA: TGTGCATCACTAGCGGGGGGCAGCGGTGTGGAGACCCAGTACTTC. Its translation: CASLAGGSGVETQYF. The full variable domain, in which reference TRBV2 and TRBJ2-5 provide the parts outside the CDR3, is EPEVTQTPSHQVTQMGQEVILRCVPISNHLYFYWYRQILGQKVEFLVSFYNNEISEKSEIFDDQFSVERPDGSNFTLKIRSTKLEDSAMYFCASLAGGSGVETQYFGPGTRLLVL.

There are a few counts of this clonotype. The rearrangement uses TRBV6-1 and TRBJ1-3, with 7 nucleotides matching TRBD1. The CDR3 covers 13 residues. CDR1 is MNHNS and CDR2 is SASEGT in the germline V gene. The J segment lost 8 bases and the V segment lost 5 bases, leaving 6 bases of the junction unmatched. The CDR3 DNA is TGTGCCAGCAGTCAAACAGGGGAGTACACCATATATTTT. Amino acids: CASSQTGEYTIYF.

The genes are TRBV7-3 and TRBJ2-3; D call uncertain. Germline-derived CDR1 and CDR2 are SGHTA and FQGTGA. CDR3 length: 14 amino acids. V was clipped by 5 bases and J by 1 base, with 10 bases between them. The DNA of the CDR3 is TGTGCCAGCAGCAAAAGTACTCGCACAGATACGCAGTATTTT. Protein sequence: CASSKSTRTDTQYF.

This clonotype appeared a few times. The V call is TRBV12-3 or TRBV12-4, the J call TRBJ1-2; TRBD1 matches at 7 bases. This CDR3 is built from 14 residues. J gave up 4 bases and V 3 bases, and 5 bases lay outside the gene matches. As DNA, the CDR3 is TGTGCCAGCAGTTTCGTAGGGGGCGTCTATGGCTACACCTTC. It translates to CASSFVGGVYGYTF.

This clonotype has a handful of counts. The V and J genes are TRBV20-1 and TRBJ2-3, with 13 bases that match TRBD2. Germline V gene data show CDR1 as DFQATT and CDR2 as SNEGSKA (reference sequence). This CDR3 contains 18 residues. Losses at the gene ends were 2 bases for V and 5 bases for J; bases not matched to a gene: 13. The CDR3: CSARPTGRTSGGLDTQYF. CDR3 DNA: TGCAGTGCTAGACCTACCGGCCGGACTAGCGGGGGTTTAGATACGCAGTATTTT.

The V gene is TRBV11-2, the J gene TRBJ2-5; either TRBD1 or TRBD2 may fit D (5 bases each). Germline V gives CDR1 SGHAT, CDR2 FQNNGV. CDR3 length: 16 residues. V shed 6 bases and J shed 3 bases, with 20 bases lying between them. CDR3 sequence: CASRHFKQVGEETQYF. CDR3 nucleotides: TGTGCCAGCAGGCATTTTAAACAGGTCGGGGAAGAGACCCAGTACTTC.

This clonotype was seen only a few times. This chain joins TRBV20-1 and TRBJ1-6; D gene unclear. This CDR3 contains 15 residues. With 4 bases removed from V and 7 bases from J, the gap between germline ends came to 17 bases. Germline V lookup: CDR1 DFQATT, CDR2 SNEGSKA (reference sequence). DNA of the CDR3: TGCAGTGCTAAAAATAATCTCCGACCAAATTCACCCCTCCACTTT. It yields the protein CSAKNNLRPNSPLHF.

V and J are TRBV20-1 and TRBJ1-4; D gene uncertain. This CDR3 region has 12 residues. Germline lookup yields CDR1 DFQATT and CDR2 SNEGSKA (reference sequence). CDR3 sequence reads: CSSFSANEKLFF. As DNA, the CDR3 is TGCAGCTCCTTCTCAGCTAATGAAAAACTGTTTTTT.

This clonotype was seen a handful of times. This chain uses TRBV6-1 with TRBJ2-7; TRBD1 matches at 8 bases. Germline V gene sequence: CDR1 MNHNS, CDR2 SASEGT. The CDR3 extends over 14 amino acids. V was clipped by 6 bases and J by 3 bases; unmatched bases: 7. Here the CDR3 reads CASRRGQEFYEQYF. The CDR3, as DNA: TGTGCCAGCAGGAGGGGACAGGAATTCTACGAGCAGTACTTC.

The J gene is TRBJ2-2, the V gene TRBV7-9, with D possibly being TRBD2 (7 bases). CDR1 and CDR2 (germline): SEHNR, FQNEAQ (reference sequence). Trimming took 5 bases from V and 3 from J, leaving 13 bases between them. The CDR3 covers 15 residues. The CDR3 sequence is CASSPGGPYTGELFF. The CDR3 nucleotides are TGTGCCAGCAGCCCCGGGGGGCCGTACACCGGGGAGCTGTTTTTT.

This clonotype has just a few counts. The chain combines TRBV11-2 with TRBJ1-1; D is possibly TRBD1 (6 bases). This CDR3 has 15 amino acids. V was trimmed by 0 bases and J by 4 bases, leaving 12 bases between them. CDR1 is SGHAT, CDR2 FQNNGV, per germline. The CDR3 loop is CASSLEQGSPTEAFF. DNA of the CDR3: TGTGCCAGCAGCTTAGAACAGGGAAGTCCCACTGAAGCTTTCTTT.

A few counts support this clonotype. The rearrangement joins TRBV20-1 to TRBJ1-5, with D uncertain. CDR1 is DFQATT and CDR2 is SNEGSKA in the germline V gene (reference sequence). With 0 bases removed from V and 2 bases from J, the gap between germline ends came to 17 bases. The CDR3 runs 17 residues. The CDR3, as DNA: TGCAGTGCTAGAGACCGGCGGACGAGCCACGGCAATCAGCCCCAGCATTTT. As protein: CSARDRRTSHGNQPQHF.

This chain links TRBV7-2 with TRBJ2-7; TRBD2 matches 9 bases. The J segment lost 3 bases and the V segment lost 2 bases, leaving 5 bases of the junction unmatched. This CDR3 spans 15 amino acids. Germline V gene sequence: CDR1 SGHTA, CDR2 FQGNSA. In DNA, the CDR3 is TGTGCCAGCAGCTTATTGCATAGCGGGGGCTACGAGCAGTACTTC. It encodes CASSLLHSGGYEQYF.

This clonotype was seen more than once but under ten times. V usage is TRBV19 and J usage is TRBJ2-5, with D possibly being TRBD2 (5 bases). The CDR3 totals 12 residues. V lost 9 bases to trimming and J lost 5 bases, with 13 bases between them. Germline assignment: CDR1 LNHDA and CDR2 SQIVND (reference sequence). CDR3 loop: CASKRTGETQYF. CDR3 DNA sequence: TGTGCCAGCAAACGGACGGGGGAGACCCAGTACTTC.

This clonotype was detected a few times. The rearrangement joins TRBV10-3 to TRBJ1-6, with D perhaps TRBD1 (5 bases). The CDR3 extends over 14 amino acids. The V end lost 1 base, the J end lost 9 bases, and 10 bases lay between the germline ends. Germline CDR1 and CDR2: ENHRY and SYGVKD. In DNA, the CDR3 is TGTGCCATCAGTGAGTTCGGGGGTTCTTCACCCCTCCACTTT. It codes for CAISEFGGSSPLHF.

This sequence joins TRBV19 and TRBJ2-3; weak D call: TRBD2 (5 bases). V lost 5 bases and J 8 bases, leaving 29 bases between the germline ends. The germline gives CDR1 LNHDA, CDR2 SQIVND (reference sequence). This CDR3 has 18 residues. The CDR3 bases are TGTGCCAGTAGTCTGTTCGGATTGGCACCTGACGGAGGAGGTACGCAGTATTTT. It is translated as CASSLFGLAPDGGGTQYF.

The chain recombines TRBV7-3 with TRBJ2-1, with 7 bases that match TRBD2. With V trimmed by 6 bases and J by 3 bases, 8 bases remained unmatched. This CDR3 has 15 amino acids. CDR1 SGHTA and CDR2 FQGTGA come from the germline V gene. The chain's CDR3 is CASSPGTGGYNEQFF. CDR3 nucleotides: TGTGCCAGCAGTCCCGGGACGGGGGGCTACAATGAGCAGTTCTTC.

The chain uses TRBV2 and TRBJ1-5; D call uncertain. The germline V gene has CDR1 SNHLY and CDR2 FYNNEI. V was pared by 10 bases and J by 1 base, with 20 bases between. There are 16 residues in the CDR3. The CDR3: CAIREGDIGSNQPQHF. For the CDR3, the DNA is TGTGCCATTAGGGAGGGAGATATAGGCAGCAATCAGCCCCAGCATTTT. The full variable domain, completed using reference TRBV2 and TRBJ1-5, is EPEVTQTPSHQVTQMGQEVILRCVPISNHLYFYWYRQILGQKVEFLVSFYNNEISEKSEIFDDQFSVERPDGSNFTLKIRSTKLEDSAMYFCAIREGDIGSNQPQHFGDGTRLSIL.